This T cell receptor (beta chain) was recorded in a study of cytomegalovirus exposure and HLA in healthy donors. Study at large: Most genotyped donors, 65% to 90% of about 360, had Caucasian-associated genetic ancestry. Overall study results and limits: Clonal expansion, a later analysis showed, was greater in HLA-associated TCR beta chains than in equally common others. Reportedly, TCR beta sequences accurately predicted HLA-A and HLA-B alleles in most subjects.

With respect to this clone: Its antigen is unidentified.

Researchers ran the PCR with 60 Vbeta and 13 Jbeta primers. Repertoires were generated with immunoSEQ multiplex PCR, while TCRdb's copy carries only in-frame clones and drops some. The sample lists about 260,000 clones; 84% were seen once. The CDR3 is 13 residues long. Germline V gives CDR1 ENHRY, CDR2 SYGVKD. V was shortened by 10 bases and J by 0 bases, with 10 bases between the two germline ends. This chain links TRBV10-3 with TRBJ2-1; D uncertain. The receptor was isolated from a woman aged 40 to 55 in good health and CMV-seropositive. Input material: PBMCs. CDR3 nucleotide sequence: TGTGCCACCCGACCAGGCTCCTACAATGAGCAGTTCTTC. Its translation is CATRPGSYNEQFF.